The present TCR beta chain was sequenced within a study of control samples from healthy donors and cancer patients. Sequencing used immunoSEQ multiplex PCR; TCRdb keeps in-frame clones, though not all of them. The top ten hold around 1.8% of the sample, which has more than 95,000 clones, over 75% seen once. This clone was observed a single time. Germline values: CDR1 MGHRA, CDR2 YSYEKL. V was trimmed by 5 bases and J by 1 base, leaving 11 bases between them. The length of the CDR3 is 14 residues. This receptor was taken from a man in his late teens or twenties in good health. The chain couples TRBV4-1 to TRBJ2-5; D gene uncertain. The source material was blood. CDR3 in amino acids: CASSALGGQETQYF. As DNA, the CDR3 is TGCGCCAGCAGCGCCTTAGGCGGCCAAGAGACCCAGTACTTC.